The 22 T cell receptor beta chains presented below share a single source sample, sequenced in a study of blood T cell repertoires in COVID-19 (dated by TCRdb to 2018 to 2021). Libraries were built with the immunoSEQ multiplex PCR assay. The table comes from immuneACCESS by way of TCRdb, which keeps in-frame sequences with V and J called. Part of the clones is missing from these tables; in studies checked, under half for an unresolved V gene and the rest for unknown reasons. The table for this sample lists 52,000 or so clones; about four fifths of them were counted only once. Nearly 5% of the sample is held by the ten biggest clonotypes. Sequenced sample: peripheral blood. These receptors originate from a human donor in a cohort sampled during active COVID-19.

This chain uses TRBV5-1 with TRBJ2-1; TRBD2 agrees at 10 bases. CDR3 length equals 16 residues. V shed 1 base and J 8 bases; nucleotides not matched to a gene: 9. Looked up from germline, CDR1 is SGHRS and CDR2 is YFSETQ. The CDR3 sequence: CASSLRGLAGVDEQFF. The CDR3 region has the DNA TGCGCCAGCAGCTTGAGGGGGCTAGCGGGAGTTGATGAGCAGTTCTTC.

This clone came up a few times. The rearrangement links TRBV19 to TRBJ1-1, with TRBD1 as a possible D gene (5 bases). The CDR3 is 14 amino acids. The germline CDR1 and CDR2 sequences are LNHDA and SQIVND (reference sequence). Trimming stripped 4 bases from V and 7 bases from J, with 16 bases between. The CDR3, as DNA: TGTGCCAGTAGTACCTGGGGCGGGGGGATTGAAGCTTTCTTT. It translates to CASSTWGGGIEAFF.

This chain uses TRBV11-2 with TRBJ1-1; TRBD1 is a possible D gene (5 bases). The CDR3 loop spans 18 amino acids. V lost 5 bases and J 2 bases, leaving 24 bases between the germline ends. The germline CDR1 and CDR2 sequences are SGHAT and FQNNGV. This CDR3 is CASSLGGLGRASNTEAFF. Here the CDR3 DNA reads TGTGCCAGCAGCCTTGGAGGACTAGGCAGGGCCTCTAACACTGAAGCTTTCTTT.

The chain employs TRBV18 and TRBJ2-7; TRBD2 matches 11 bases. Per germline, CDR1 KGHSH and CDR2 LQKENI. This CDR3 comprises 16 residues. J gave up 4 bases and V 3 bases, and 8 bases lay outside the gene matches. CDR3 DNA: TGTGCCAGCTCACCGTCGCTAGCGGGAGGAAAATACGAGCAGTACTTC. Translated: CASSPSLAGGKYEQYF.

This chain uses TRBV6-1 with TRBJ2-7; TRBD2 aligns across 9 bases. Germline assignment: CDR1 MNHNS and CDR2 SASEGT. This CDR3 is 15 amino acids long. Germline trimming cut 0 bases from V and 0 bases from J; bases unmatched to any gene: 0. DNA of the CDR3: TGTGCCAGCAGTGAAGCTAGCGGGAGCTCCTACGAGCAGTACTTC. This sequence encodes CASSEASGSSYEQYF.

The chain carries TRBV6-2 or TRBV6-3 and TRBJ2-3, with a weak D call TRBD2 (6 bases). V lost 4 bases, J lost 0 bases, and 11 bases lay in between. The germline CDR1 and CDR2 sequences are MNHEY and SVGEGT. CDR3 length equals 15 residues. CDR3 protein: CASSSGTLSTDTQYF. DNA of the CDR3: TGTGCCAGCAGTTCCGGGACTCTAAGCACAGATACGCAGTATTTT.

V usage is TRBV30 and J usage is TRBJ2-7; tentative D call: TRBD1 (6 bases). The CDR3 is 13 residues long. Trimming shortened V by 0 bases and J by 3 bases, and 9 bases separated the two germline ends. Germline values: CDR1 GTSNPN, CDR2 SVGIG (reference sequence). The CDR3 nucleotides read TGTGCCTGGAGTGTACAGGGCAGCTACGAGCAGTACTTC. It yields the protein CAWSVQGSYEQYF. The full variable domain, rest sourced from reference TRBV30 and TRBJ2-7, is SQTIHQWPATLVQPVGSPLSLECTVEGTSNPNLYWYRQAAGRGLQLLFYSVGIGQISSEVPQNLSASRPQDRQFILSSKKLLLSDSGFYLCAWSVQGSYEQYFGPGTRLTVT.

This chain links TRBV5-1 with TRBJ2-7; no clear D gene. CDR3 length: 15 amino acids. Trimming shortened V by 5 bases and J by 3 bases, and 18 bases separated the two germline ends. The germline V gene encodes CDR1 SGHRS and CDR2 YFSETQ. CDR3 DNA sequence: TGCGCCAGCAGACTGGTTGATGGGCAGTACTACGAGCAGTACTTC. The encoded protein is CASRLVDGQYYEQYF. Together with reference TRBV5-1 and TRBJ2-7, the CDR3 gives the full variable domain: KAGVTQTPRYLIKTRGQQVTLSCSPISGHRSVSWYQQTPGQGLQFLFEYFSETQRNKGNFPGRFSGRQFSNSRSEMNVSTLELGDSALYLCASRLVDGQYYEQYFGPGTRLTVT.

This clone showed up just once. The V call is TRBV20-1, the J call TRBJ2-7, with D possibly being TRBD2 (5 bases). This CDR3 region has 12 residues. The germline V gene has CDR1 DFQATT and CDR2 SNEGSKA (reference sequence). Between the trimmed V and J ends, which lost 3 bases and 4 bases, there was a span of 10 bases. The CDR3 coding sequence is TGCAGTGCTAGTGACCGCGGGTACGAGCAGTACTTC. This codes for CSASDRGYEQYF.

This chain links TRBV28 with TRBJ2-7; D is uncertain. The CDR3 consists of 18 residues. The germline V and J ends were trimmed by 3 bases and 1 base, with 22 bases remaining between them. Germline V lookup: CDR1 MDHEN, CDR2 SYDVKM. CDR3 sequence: CASSFSSENLGPSYEQYF. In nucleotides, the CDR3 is TGTGCCAGCAGTTTTTCGTCGGAGAACCTCGGCCCGTCCTACGAGCAGTACTTC.

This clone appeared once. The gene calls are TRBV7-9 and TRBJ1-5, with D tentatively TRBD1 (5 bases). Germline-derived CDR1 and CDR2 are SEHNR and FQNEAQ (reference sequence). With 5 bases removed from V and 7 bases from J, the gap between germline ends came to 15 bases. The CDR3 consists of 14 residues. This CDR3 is CASSGSRVGQPQHF. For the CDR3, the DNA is TGTGCCAGCAGCGGAAGCAGGGTAGGGCAGCCCCAGCATTTT.

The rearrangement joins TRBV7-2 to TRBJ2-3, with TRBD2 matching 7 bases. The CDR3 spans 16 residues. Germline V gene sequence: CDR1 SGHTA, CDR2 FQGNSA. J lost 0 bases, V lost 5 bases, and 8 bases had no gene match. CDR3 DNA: TGTGCCAGCAGCAGATCACTAGCGCTAAGCACAGATACGCAGTATTTT. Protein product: CASSRSLALSTDTQYF.

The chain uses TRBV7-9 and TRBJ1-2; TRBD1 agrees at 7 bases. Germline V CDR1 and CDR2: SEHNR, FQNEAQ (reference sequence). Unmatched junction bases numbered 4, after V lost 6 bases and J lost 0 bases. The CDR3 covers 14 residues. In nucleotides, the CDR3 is TGTGCCAGCAGAAGACAGGGAACTAACTATGGCTACACCTTC. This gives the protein CASRRQGTNYGYTF. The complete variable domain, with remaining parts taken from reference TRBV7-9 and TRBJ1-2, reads DTGVSQNPRHKITKRGQNVTFRCDPISEHNRLYWYRQTLGQGPEFLTYFQNEAQLEKSRLLSDRFSAERPKGSFSTLEIQRTEQGDSAMYLCASRRQGTNYGYTFGSGTRLTVV.

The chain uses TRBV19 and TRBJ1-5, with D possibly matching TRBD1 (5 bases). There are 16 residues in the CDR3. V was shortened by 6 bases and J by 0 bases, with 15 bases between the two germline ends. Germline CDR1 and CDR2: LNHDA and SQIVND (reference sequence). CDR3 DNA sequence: TGTGCCAGTAGCTCTGGGGCAGTCCTTAGCAATCAGCCCCAGCATTTT. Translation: CASSSGAVLSNQPQHF.

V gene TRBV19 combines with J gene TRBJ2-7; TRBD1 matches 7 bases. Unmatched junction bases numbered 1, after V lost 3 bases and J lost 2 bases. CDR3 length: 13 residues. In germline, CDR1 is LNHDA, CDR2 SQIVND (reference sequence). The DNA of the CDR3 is TGTGCCAGTAGTATCGACAGGGCCTACGAGCAGTACTTC. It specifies CASSIDRAYEQYF.

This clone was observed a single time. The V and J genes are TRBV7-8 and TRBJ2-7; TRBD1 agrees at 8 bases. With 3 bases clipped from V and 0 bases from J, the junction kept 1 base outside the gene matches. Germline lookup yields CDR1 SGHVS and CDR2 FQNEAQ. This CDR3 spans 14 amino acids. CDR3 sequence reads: CASSLGQASYEQYF. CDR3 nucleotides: TGTGCCAGCAGCTTGGGACAGGCCTCCTACGAGCAGTACTTC.

The CDR3, as DNA: TGTGCCAGCAGCCATTATGCCGGGACAGCTATTAACTATGGCTACACCTTC. Translation gives CASSHYAGTAINYGYTF. The J gene is TRBJ1-2, the V gene TRBV11-2; 7 positions agree with TRBD1. Unmatched junction bases numbered 13, after V lost 5 bases and J lost 1 base. CDR3 length equals 17 residues. Germline CDR1 and CDR2: SGHAT and FQNNGV.

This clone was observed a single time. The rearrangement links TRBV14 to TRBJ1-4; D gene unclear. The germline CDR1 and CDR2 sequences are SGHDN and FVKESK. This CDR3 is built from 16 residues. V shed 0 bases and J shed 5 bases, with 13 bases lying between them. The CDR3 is CASSQERGSGNEKLFF. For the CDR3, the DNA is TGTGCCAGCAGCCAAGAGCGGGGTTCAGGAAATGAAAAACTGTTTTTT.

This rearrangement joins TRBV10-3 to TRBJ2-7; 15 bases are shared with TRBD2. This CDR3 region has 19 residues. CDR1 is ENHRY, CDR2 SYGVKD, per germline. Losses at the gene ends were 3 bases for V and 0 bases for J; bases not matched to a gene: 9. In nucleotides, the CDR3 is TGTGCCATCAGTGACCCAAAGAGGACTAGCGGGAGGGCCTCCTACGAGCAGTACTTC. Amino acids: CAISDPKRTSGRASYEQYF.

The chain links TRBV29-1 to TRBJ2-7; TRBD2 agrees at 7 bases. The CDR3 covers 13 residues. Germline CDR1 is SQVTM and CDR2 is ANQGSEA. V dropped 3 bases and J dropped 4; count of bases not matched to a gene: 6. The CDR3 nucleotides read TGCAGCGTTGAGGAGACTAGCAGGTACGAGCAGTACTTC. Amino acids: CSVEETSRYEQYF.

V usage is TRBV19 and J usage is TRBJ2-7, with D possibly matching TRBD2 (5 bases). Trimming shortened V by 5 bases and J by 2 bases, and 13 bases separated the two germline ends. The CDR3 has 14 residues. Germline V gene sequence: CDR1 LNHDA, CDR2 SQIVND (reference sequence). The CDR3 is CASSWESGPYEQYF. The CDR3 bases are TGTGCCAGTAGTTGGGAGTCAGGTCCCTACGAGCAGTACTTC.

The CDR3, as DNA: TGTGCCAGCAGGGAGACAGGGGAGACTGAAGCTTTCTTT. This translates into CASRETGETEAFF. The rearrangement joins TRBV2 to TRBJ1-1; TRBD1 matches at 8 bases. Germline V CDR1 and CDR2: SNHLY, FYNNEI. Trimming cost V 6 bases and J 5 bases; bases outside gene matches: 5. The CDR3 has 13 residues.